The source of this T cell receptor beta chain is a study of vaccination and CD4 T cells after COVID-19. The Oncomine TCR Beta short-read assay was what sequenced the DNA obtained from cultured CD4+ T cells. TCRdb analysed the PCR reads with MiXCR anew, one entry per CDR3 protein. Of around 20,000 distinct CDR3 sequences listed, 40% are singletons. Sample treatment: roughly 10-day PBMC culture with coronavirus spike peptide pools or control peptides (ViraFEST assay). As concerns this clonotype: What it recognizes is unknown.

Sequenced material: CD4+ T cells from blood, cultured in vitro, taken after SARS-CoV-2 vaccination. This receptor was identified in a human donor who had recovered from COVID-19.

The DNA for the CDR3 is TGTGCCAGCAGGAAACCCTTGCGGGAGGGCCGGGAGACCCAGTACTTC. Translating it yields CASRKPLREGRETQYF. This chain links TRBV28 with TRBJ2-5; TRBD2 matches at 9 bases. The ends lost 6 bases at V and 5 bases at J; junction bases unmatched: 13. CDR1 is MDHEN, CDR2 SYDVKM, per germline. The CDR3 totals 16 residues.